This T cell receptor (beta chain) was recovered during a study of blood T cell repertoires in COVID-19. At the level of the study: The study drew acute and convalescent COVID-19 samples from the United States, Italy and Spain. PBMCs, B-cell-depleted T cells, or T cells were the source of the cDNA or gDNA that made up the material.

Germline CDR1 reads SGHRS; CDR2 reads YFSETQ. The CDR3 contains 15 residues. V was clipped by 6 bases and J by 5 bases; unmatched bases: 11. Seattle-derived patients entered the study during active infection and were followed longitudinally. In the study's own analysis: Reference gene primer amplification gave nucleated cell count estimates. Here immunoSEQ multiplex PCR was the method, and the copy in TCRdb shows in-frame clones only, minus some. For V, J and clone size, that table is used; D and trimming come from the DNA. The sample lists around 440,000 clones, roughly 88% occurring once. The clonotype originates from a woman in her 50s with COVID-19, enrolled during active disease. The sequenced sample consisted of peripheral blood. The chain employs TRBV5-1 and TRBJ2-3, with TRBD1 identical over 8 bases. The CDR3, as DNA: TGCGCCAGCACTGGACAGGGATACTTGGGAGATACGCAGTATTTT. This codes for CASTGQGYLGDTQYF.